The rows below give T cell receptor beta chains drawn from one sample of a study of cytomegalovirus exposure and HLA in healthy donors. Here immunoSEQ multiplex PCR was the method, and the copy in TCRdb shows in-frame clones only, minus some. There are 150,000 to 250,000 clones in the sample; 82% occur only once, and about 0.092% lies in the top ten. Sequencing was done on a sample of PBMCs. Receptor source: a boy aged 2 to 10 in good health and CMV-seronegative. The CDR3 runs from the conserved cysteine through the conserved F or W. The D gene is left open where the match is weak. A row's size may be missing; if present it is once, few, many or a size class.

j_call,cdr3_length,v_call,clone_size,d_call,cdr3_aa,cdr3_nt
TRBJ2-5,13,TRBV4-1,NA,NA,CASSQVVAETQYF,TGCGCCAGCAGCCAAGTAGTAGCGGAGACCCAGTACTTC
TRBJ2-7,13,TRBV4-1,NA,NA,CASSQDPRYEQYF,TGCGCCAGCAGCCAAGATCCGAGATACGAGCAGTACTTC
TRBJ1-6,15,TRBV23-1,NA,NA,CASIPLGGAKSPLHF,TGCGCCAGCATCCCCCTGGGAGGGGCGAAGTCACCCCTCCACTTT
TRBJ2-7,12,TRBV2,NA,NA,CASRQGSYEQYF,TGTGCCAGCAGGCAGGGCTCCTACGAGCAGTACTTC
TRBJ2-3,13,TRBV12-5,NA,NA,CASGLQGADTQYF,TGTGCTAGTGGTTTACAGGGAGCAGATACGCAGTATTTT
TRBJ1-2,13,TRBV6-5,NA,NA,CASSYSKGRGYTF,TGTGCCAGCAGTTACTCGAAGGGGCGAGGCTACACCTTC
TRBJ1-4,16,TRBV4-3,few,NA,CASSPGPQGRGEKLFF,TGCGCCAGCAGCCCCGGACCACAGGGCAGGGGCGAAAAACTGTTTTTT
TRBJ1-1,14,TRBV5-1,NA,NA,CASSSDSTYTEAFF,TGCGCCAGCAGCTCGGACAGTACTTACACTGAAGCTTTCTTT
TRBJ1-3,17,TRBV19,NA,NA,CASTPAGPSRSGNTIYF,TGTGCCAGTACCCCAGCGGGACCGAGCCGCTCTGGAAACACCATATATTTT
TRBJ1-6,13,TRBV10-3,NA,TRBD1,CAISERQGAPLHF,TGTGCCATCAGTGAGCGACAGGGGGCACCCCTCCACTTT
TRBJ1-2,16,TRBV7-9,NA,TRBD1,CSSSLATGRELYGYTF,TGTTCCAGCAGCTTAGCGACAGGGCGAGAACTATACGGCTACACCTTC
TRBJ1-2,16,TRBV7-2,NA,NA,CASRGDWATLNYGYTF,TGTGCCAGCAGGGGGGACTGGGCTACCCTTAACTATGGCTACACCTTC
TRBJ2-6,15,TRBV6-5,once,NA,CASSPTGPGANVLTF,TGTGCCAGCAGCCCCACAGGGCCTGGGGCCAACGTCCTGACTTTC
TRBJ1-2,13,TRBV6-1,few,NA,CASSEQTGRGYTF,TGTGCCAGCAGTGAGCAGACAGGCCGCGGCTACACCTTC
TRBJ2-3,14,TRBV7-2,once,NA,CASSPLFRGDTQYF,TGTGCCAGCAGCCCCCTTTTCCGGGGTGATACGCAGTATTTT
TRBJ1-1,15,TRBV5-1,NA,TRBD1,CASSSLGQGNTEAFF,TGCGCCAGCAGCTCCTTGGGACAGGGGAACACTGAAGCTTTCTTT